Each of the 7 T cell receptor beta chains below was sequenced from the same sample in a study of metastatic and nonmetastatic thyroid tumors. TCRdb reprocessed the PCR reads using MiXCR. The table shows fewer than 40,000 clones, with around 15% occurring only once. The entire patient cohort was treatment-naive prior to thyroid surgery. Sample: blood. These receptors were collected from a female donor with papillary thyroid cancer or a benign thyroid nodule (not recorded which). Some clones in this sample may be carry-over from other donors' samples.

There are many counts of this clone. This chain links TRBV7-3 with TRBJ2-1; 13 positions agree with TRBD2. Unmatched junction bases numbered 6, after V lost 5 bases and J lost 8 bases. CDR3 length: 15 amino acids. Germline V CDR1 and CDR2: SGHTA, FQGTGA. This chain's CDR3 is CASSPGLAGTDEQFF. The DNA of the CDR3 is TGTGCCAGCAGCCCGGGACTAGCGGGAACCGATGAGCAGTTCTTC.

This clone has a count of ten or more. V usage is TRBV5-6 and J usage is TRBJ1-1; D is undetermined. Germline loops: CDR1 SGHDT, CDR2 YYEEEE. CDR3 size: 15 residues. V gave up 1 base and J gave up 0 bases, with 10 bases separating them. CDR3 in amino acids: CASSLYMGMNTEAFF. CDR3 in DNA: TGTGCCAGCAGCTTGTATATGGGAATGAACACTGAAGCTTTCTTT.

This clone rates as medium-sized. V is TRBV6-1 and J is TRBJ2-1, with TRBD1 identical over 7 bases. Germline V gene sequence: CDR1 MNHNS, CDR2 SASEGT. There are 15 residues in the CDR3. V was clipped by 2 bases and J by 3 bases; unmatched bases: 4. The CDR3 nucleotides read TGTGCCAGCAGTGAATACACAGGGGACTACAATGAGCAGTTCTTC. It is translated as CASSEYTGDYNEQFF.

In this sample, this clone turned up many times. The chain joins TRBV6-4 to TRBJ2-1; perhaps TRBD1 as D (6 bases). The CDR3 covers 14 residues. Germline assignment: CDR1 MRHNA and CDR2 SNTAGT. V lost 5 bases, J lost 5 bases, and 13 bases lay in between. DNA for the CDR3: TGTGCCAGCAGTCCTACTGACAGGAACAATGAGCAGTTCTTC. This translates into CASSPTDRNNEQFF.

The V call is TRBV6-1, the J call TRBJ2-7, with 8 positions matching TRBD2. Germline lookup yields CDR1 MNHNS and CDR2 SASEGT. This CDR3 region has 18 residues. V lost 4 bases, J lost 4 bases, and 18 bases stayed unmatched. This CDR3 reads CASSGRGRTPSGSYEQYF. CDR3 bases: TGTGCCAGCAGTGGGCGAGGGCGCACTCCTAGCGGGTCATACGAGCAGTACTTC.

This clone turned up a few times. The rearrangement joins TRBV6-1 to TRBJ2-2; the match to TRBD1 covers 12 bases. The trim removed 8 bases at V and 6 bases at J, leaving 10 bases unmatched. The CDR3 is 16 residues long. From germline, CDR1 is MNHNS and CDR2 SASEGT. The CDR3 spells CASRGQGANSAGELFF. In nucleotides, the CDR3 is TGTGCCAGCCGGGGACAGGGGGCTAATTCTGCCGGGGAGCTGTTTTTT.

This clone was counted at least ten times. The same CDR3 also results from other DNA sequences found in this sample. The chain joins TRBV2 to TRBJ2-1, with D unclear. Germline V CDR1 and CDR2: SNHLY, FYNNEI. Trimming pared 2 bases from V and 6 bases from J, leaving 11 bases between. The CDR3 is made up of 14 amino acids. CDR3 region: CASSESRIANEQFF. CDR3 sequence (DNA): TGTGCCAGCAGTGAAAGTAGGATAGCCAATGAGCAGTTCTTC.